This TCR beta chain was sequenced in a study of cytomegalovirus exposure and HLA in healthy donors. General observations from the study: Most CMV-associated TCR beta chains were later found to appear HLA-restricted.

As to this clone: Its antigen is undetermined.

Despite likely unrecorded immune exposures, the donors were nominally healthy at the time of sampling. The PCR ran on 60 Vbeta and 13 Jbeta primers. Sequencing was performed with immunoSEQ multiplex PCR; in TCRdb, only in-frame clones are kept and a portion is missing. The sample has around 130,000 clones; roughly 88% are singletons. The clonotype originates from a boy aged 5-17 years in good health and CMV-seronegative. Source material: PBMCs.

CDR3 sequence reads: CASSYSLNSGANVLTF. The DNA for the CDR3 is TGTGCCAGCAGTTACTCGTTAAACTCTGGGGCCAACGTCCTGACTTTC. This chain uses TRBV6-5 with TRBJ2-6; D remains unclear. Germline loops: CDR1 MNHEY, CDR2 SVGAGI. V was shortened by 0 bases and J by 0 bases, with 6 bases between the two germline ends. The CDR3 has 16 amino acids.